This T cell receptor (beta chain) was obtained from a study of T cell responses to AZD1222 COVID-19 vaccine. Germline V gives CDR1 SEHNR, CDR2 FQNEAQ (reference sequence). Trimming removed 4 bases from V and 6 bases from J, with 16 bases in between. The CDR3 is made up of 14 amino acids. About this clone itself: As yet, its antigen is unknown.

The study, taken as a whole, reports: Possibly, clonal diversity was underestimated; donors were largely white British and included more females.

The method was immunoSEQ multiplex PCR; TCRdb's version includes in-frame clones alone and lacks a portion of them. This sample has tens of thousands of clones, with 70% to 90% found just once. The chain carries TRBV7-9 and TRBJ2-7; either TRBD1 or TRBD2 may supply D (5 bases each). The source was peripheral blood, collected on day 0 of MenACWY control vaccination. The receptor was derived from an adult in good health. The CDR3 spells CASSSGVRGVEQYF. CDR3 sequence (DNA): TGTGCCAGCAGCTCCGGGGTGCGAGGGGTCGAGCAGTACTTC. The full variable domain, with the rest looked up from reference TRBV7-9 and TRBJ2-7, is DTGVSQNPRHKITKRGQNVTFRCDPISEHNRLYWYRQTLGQGPEFLTYFQNEAQLEKSRLLSDRFSAERPKGSFSTLEIQRTEQGDSAMYLCASSSGVRGVEQYFGPGTRLTVT.